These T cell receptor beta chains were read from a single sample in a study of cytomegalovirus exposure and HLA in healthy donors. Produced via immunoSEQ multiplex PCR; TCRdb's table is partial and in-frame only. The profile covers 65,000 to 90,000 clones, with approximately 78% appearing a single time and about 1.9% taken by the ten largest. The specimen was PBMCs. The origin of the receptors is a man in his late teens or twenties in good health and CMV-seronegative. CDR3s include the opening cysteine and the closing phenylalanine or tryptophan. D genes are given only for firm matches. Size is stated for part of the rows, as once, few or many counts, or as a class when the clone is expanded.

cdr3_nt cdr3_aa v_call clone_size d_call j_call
TGCAGCGTTGATATTTCGGGGCAGGGGGCGCATGGCTACACCTTC CSVDISGQGAHGYTF TRBV29-1 . TRBD1 TRBJ1-2
TGTGCCAGCAGAGGACTAGCGGGGATTGATACGCAGTATTTT CASRGLAGIDTQYF TRBV2 once TRBD2 TRBJ2-3
TGTGCCAGCAGCGTAGATCTAGGAGAGTTCTACGAGCAGTACTTC CASSVDLGEFYEQYF TRBV9 . . TRBJ2-7
TGCGCCAGCAGCCAGCCAGGACAGGGAACCGGGGAGCTGTTTTTT CASSQPGQGTGELFF TRBV4-3 few TRBD1 TRBJ2-2
TGTGCCAGCAGTAGGGTGTGGGGGGGCACAGATACGCAGTATTTT CASSRVWGGTDTQYF TRBV28 . . TRBJ2-3
TGTGCCAGCAGTTACTCGTCCGGGACAGGGGGCGCCGGCTACACCTTC CASSYSSGTGGAGYTF TRBV6-5 once TRBD1 TRBJ1-2
TGTGCCAGCAGCGCAACAGGGTTATTGCCTGAAAAACTGTTTTTT CASSATGLLPEKLFF TRBV9 . . TRBJ1-4
TGCAGCGTTGGAGGAGGGTCGGGGGGCTACACCTTC CSVGGGSGGYTF TRBV29-1 once . TRBJ1-2
TGTGCCAGCAGCTTAAGCAGGGAAGGAGCGCAGTACTTC CASSLSREGAQYF TRBV7-3 . . TRBJ2-7
TGTGCCTGGAGTCGGGACAGTTTAAATGAAAAACTGTTTTTT CAWSRDSLNEKLFF TRBV30 once TRBD1 TRBJ1-4
TGTGCCAGCGGGGAGGGGAATGAGCAGTTCTTC CASGEGNEQFF TRBV6-4 . TRBD2 TRBJ2-1
TGTGCCAGTAGTAGCCCGGGACAGGGAGTCTACGAGCAGTACTTC CASSSPGQGVYEQYF TRBV19 . TRBD1 TRBJ2-7
TGTGCCAGCAGGTCGGAGTCGACGCAAGAGACCCAGTACTTC CASRSESTQETQYF TRBV2 . . TRBJ2-5
TGTGCCAGCAGCCGGGGAGTGGGCGCCCCTAATGAAAAACTGTTTTTT CASSRGVGAPNEKLFF TRBV5-6 . . TRBJ1-4
TGTGCCAGCAGCTCCGTGGGGGGGGCGTCCTACGAGCAGTACTTC CASSSVGGASYEQYF TRBV7-2 . . TRBJ2-7
TGTGCCAGTGCACCGGGAGATACCTACGAGCAGTACTTC CASAPGDTYEQYF TRBV19 . . TRBJ2-7
TGCAGCGTAGCGAGGACAGTACCCTCCTACGAGCAGTACTTC CSVARTVPSYEQYF TRBV29-1 . . TRBJ2-7
TGTGCCAGCAGAGAAACCGGGACAGCCCAAGAGACCCAGTACTTC CASRETGTAQETQYF TRBV28 few TRBD1 TRBJ2-5
TGTGCCAGTAAAATCCAGGACAGTTCCTACAATGAGCAGTTCTTC CASKIQDSSYNEQFF TRBV19 . . TRBJ2-1
TGTGCCAGCAGTGAAGCGAACGTGGCTCAGCCCCAGCATTTT CASSEANVAQPQHF TRBV2 . . TRBJ1-5
TGTGCCAGCAGCCGGGATATCAATTCACCCCTCCACTTT CASSRDINSPLHF TRBV2 . . TRBJ1-6
TGTGCCAGCAGTCAAACTTATCAGCCCCAGCATTTT CASSQTYQPQHF TRBV28 . . TRBJ1-5
TGTGCCAGCAGCGGATGGGGCAGCACTGAAGCTTTCTTT CASSGWGSTEAFF TRBV9 . . TRBJ1-1
TGTGCCAGCAGCGGGGGACTAGCGGGGACCCAAGAGACCCAGTACTTC CASSGGLAGTQETQYF TRBV7-9 . TRBD2 TRBJ2-5
TGTGCCAGCAGTTTTTCATGGTCAAGGACTAGCGGGAATAATGAGCAGTTCTTC CASSFSWSRTSGNNEQFF TRBV28 once TRBD2 TRBJ2-1
TGTGCCAGCAGTTTTAGCGGGAGCTTCACCGGGGAGCTGTTTTTT CASSFSGSFTGELFF TRBV28 few TRBD2 TRBJ2-2
TGTGCCATCTCATTCGGGGGCACTGAAGCTTTCTTT CAISFGGTEAFF TRBV10-3 . . TRBJ1-1
TGTGCCAGCAGCTTTTCGAAAGGGGGCGTGAACACTGAAGCTTTCTTT CASSFSKGGVNTEAFF TRBV7-9 . TRBD1 TRBJ1-1
TGTGCCAGCAGCTCGCTAGCGGGAGAGTGGGATGAGCAGTTCTTC CASSSLAGEWDEQFF TRBV6-6 . TRBD2 TRBJ2-1
TGTGCCAGCAGTTTGAATAGTGAAAAACTGTTTTTT CASSLNSEKLFF TRBV28 . . TRBJ1-4
TGTGCCAGCAGCTCACAGTCGACTAGCGGGAGTCACGAGCAGTACTTC CASSSQSTSGSHEQYF TRBV7-2 . TRBD2 TRBJ2-7